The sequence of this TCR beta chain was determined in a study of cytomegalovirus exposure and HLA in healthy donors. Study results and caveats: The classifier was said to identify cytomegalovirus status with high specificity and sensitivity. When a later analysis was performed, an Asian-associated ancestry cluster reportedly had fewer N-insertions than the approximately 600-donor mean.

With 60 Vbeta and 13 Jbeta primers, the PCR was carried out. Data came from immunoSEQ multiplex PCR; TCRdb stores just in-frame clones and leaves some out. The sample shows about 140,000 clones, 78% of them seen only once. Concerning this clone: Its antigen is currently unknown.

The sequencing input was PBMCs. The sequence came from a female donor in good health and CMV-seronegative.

The CDR3 loop is CASSGQGIANEKLFF. Written as DNA, the CDR3 is TGCGCCAGCAGCGGTCAGGGTATAGCTAATGAAAAACTGTTTTTT. This chain joins TRBV4-1 and TRBJ1-4, with D perhaps matching TRBD1 (5 bases). V was shortened by 5 bases and J by 3 bases, with 13 bases between the two germline ends. The CDR3 runs to 15 residues. CDR1 is MGHRA and CDR2 is YSYEKL in the germline V gene.